The present entry profiles one T cell receptor (beta chain) with its context. The protocol was immunoSEQ multiplex PCR, while the TCRdb copy is restricted to in-frame clones and leaves out a portion. The sample gives 4,300 or so clones, just under 85% of which show up once; about 8% is in the top ten. This record belongs to a study of brain metastases from non-small cell lung cancer. Trimming removed 1 base at V and 6 bases at J, with 13 bases between. The CDR3 covers 15 residues. CDR1 and CDR2 (germline): SGHNT, YENEEA. This chain uses TRBV11-3 with TRBJ2-1, with D tentatively TRBD2 (6 bases). The source of this sequence is a donor older than 35 with non-small cell lung cancer. Sequenced sample: primary lung tumor tissue. CDR3 in DNA: TGTGCCAGCAGCTTAGGGGTGGGGGGAGGCAATGAGCAGTTCTTC. It yields the protein CASSLGVGGGNEQFF.